The present TCR beta chain was sequenced within a study of CD8+ T cells in alopecia areata. On the study more broadly: Those patients who were treated received oral tofacitinib, which was given at 5 to 10 mg twice daily for moderate-to-severe alopecia areata.

Treatment denoted: oral pan-JAK inhibitor, 5-10 mg twice daily. About this clone itself: Its antigen is as yet unknown.

Study conclusions and caveats: Because one nonresponder was included, the link of baseline CD8+ expansion to response is considered uncertain. Many expanded lesional clones remained in scalp and blood on tofacitinib. Lesional scalp, especially alopecia totalis/universalis, showed higher clonality than normal scalp.

RNA, once extracted, was reverse transcribed into cDNA for use as the sequencing template. Libraries were prepared by immunoSEQ multiplex PCR; TCRdb keeps only in-frame clonotypes and omits some of them. Of over 150,000 clones listed, less than 70% are singletons. V lost 6 bases and J 0 bases, leaving 6 bases between the germline ends. The CDR3 is 12 amino acids. Germline-derived CDR1 and CDR2 are PRHDT and FYEKMQ (reference sequence). This chain joins TRBV13 and TRBJ2-7; D remains ambiguous. The source was CD4+ T cells sorted from blood, collected at week 24, from a patient treated with tofacitinib. The receptor was isolated from a human donor with alopecia areata. In nucleotides, the CDR3 is TGTGCCAGCAGTGGGAACTCCTACGAGCAGTACTTC. This codes for CASSGNSYEQYF.